Listed below are T cell receptor beta chains from one sample, sequenced in a study of cytomegalovirus exposure and HLA in healthy donors. The protocol was immunoSEQ multiplex PCR, while the TCRdb copy is restricted to in-frame clones and leaves out a portion. Of about 190,000 clones detected, over 60% appear once; the ten largest clones hold 2% to 2.5%. The sequenced sample was PBMCs. Receptor source: a woman between 25 and 40 years old in good health and CMV-seropositive. CDR3s include the opening cysteine and the closing phenylalanine or tryptophan. D genes are given only for firm matches. Not all rows give a size; the values are once, few, many and, for expanded clones, a class.

v_call: TRBV7-2
j_call: TRBJ2-5
clone_size: .
d_call: .
cdr3_aa: CASSFLGTASQETQYF
cdr3_nt: TGTGCCAGCAGCTTTCTCGGGACTGCGTCGCAAGAGACCCAGTACTTC

v_call: TRBV30
j_call: TRBJ2-2
clone_size: .
d_call: TRBD2
cdr3_aa: CACLRTSAGELFF
cdr3_nt: TGTGCCTGCTTGCGGACTAGCGCCGGGGAGCTGTTTTTT

v_call: TRBV28
j_call: TRBJ2-5
clone_size: .
d_call: .
cdr3_aa: CASSPRPAETQYF
cdr3_nt: TGTGCCAGCAGCCCGCGGCCAGCAGAGACCCAGTACTTC

v_call: TRBV6-5
j_call: TRBJ2-5
clone_size: .
d_call: .
cdr3_aa: CASSYSDVGPGTQYF
cdr3_nt: TGTGCCAGCAGTTACTCGGATGTTGGTCCGGGGACCCAGTACTTC

v_call: TRBV30
j_call: TRBJ1-4
clone_size: .
d_call: .
cdr3_aa: CAWSVAWEKLFF
cdr3_nt: TGTGCCTGGAGTGTGGCCTGGGAAAAACTGTTTTTT

v_call: TRBV19
j_call: TRBJ1-6
clone_size: .
d_call: .
cdr3_aa: CASSSTGPSSYNSPLHF
cdr3_nt: TGTGCCAGTAGTTCTACAGGGCCGAGCTCCTATAATTCACCCCTCCACTTT

v_call: TRBV5-5
j_call: TRBJ1-1
clone_size: .
d_call: .
cdr3_aa: CASSLGIQSFQWAFF
cdr3_nt: TGTGCCAGCAGCTTGGGAATCCAATCCTTCCAGTGGGCTTTCTTT

v_call: TRBV18
j_call: TRBJ2-3
clone_size: .
d_call: TRBD2
cdr3_aa: CASSPPRLAGLTDTQYF
cdr3_nt: TGTGCCAGCTCACCACCCCGTCTAGCGGGGCTCACAGATACGCAGTATTTT

v_call: TRBV5-6
j_call: TRBJ1-1
clone_size: .
d_call: .
cdr3_aa: CASSLVYTGGSPAGTEAFF
cdr3_nt: TGTGCCAGCAGCTTGGTATATACGGGGGGCTCCCCCGCGGGCACTGAAGCTTTCTTT

v_call: TRBV12-5
j_call: TRBJ2-3
clone_size: .
d_call: TRBD2
cdr3_aa: CASGLVVPGTSGSWTDTQYF
cdr3_nt: TGTGCTAGTGGTTTAGTCGTTCCCGGGACTAGCGGGAGTTGGACAGATACGCAGTATTTT

v_call: TRBV9
j_call: TRBJ2-3
clone_size: .
d_call: TRBD2
cdr3_aa: CASSNGLATDTQYF
cdr3_nt: TGTGCCAGCAGCAACGGACTAGCGACAGATACGCAGTATTTT

v_call: TRBV4-2
j_call: TRBJ1-4
clone_size: .
d_call: TRBD1
cdr3_aa: CASSQEGQGRSTNEKLFF
cdr3_nt: TGTGCCAGCAGCCAAGAGGGACAGGGGCGTTCAACTAATGAAAAACTGTTTTTT

v_call: TRBV7-7
j_call: TRBJ2-1
clone_size: .
d_call: .
cdr3_aa: CASSPVQGVEQFF
cdr3_nt: TGTGCTAGCAGCCCAGTACAGGGCGTTGAGCAGTTCTTC

v_call: TRBV15
j_call: TRBJ2-3
clone_size: once
d_call: TRBD1
cdr3_aa: CATSILGQGRDTQYF
cdr3_nt: TGTGCCACCAGCATACTCGGACAGGGGAGAGATACGCAGTATTTT

v_call: TRBV18
j_call: TRBJ1-1
clone_size: once
d_call: .
cdr3_aa: CASSPNRVEAFF
cdr3_nt: TGTGCCAGCTCGCCGAACAGGGTTGAAGCTTTCTTT

v_call: TRBV5-4
j_call: TRBJ2-1
clone_size: .
d_call: TRBD2
cdr3_aa: CASSSFLAGGYNEQFF
cdr3_nt: TGTGCCAGCAGCTCATTTCTAGCGGGAGGCTACAATGAGCAGTTCTTC

v_call: TRBV7-9
j_call: TRBJ1-4
clone_size: .
d_call: .
cdr3_aa: CASSLGTADEKLFF
cdr3_nt: TGTGCCAGCAGCTTAGGGACAGCCGATGAAAAACTGTTTTTT

v_call: TRBV16
j_call: TRBJ2-7
clone_size: .
d_call: .
cdr3_aa: CASSPQDEQYF
cdr3_nt: TGTGCCAGCAGCCCCCAGGACGAGCAGTACTTC

v_call: TRBV6-6
j_call: TRBJ2-3
clone_size: .
d_call: TRBD2
cdr3_aa: CASRGGRTTDTQYF
cdr3_nt: TGTGCCAGCCGGGGGGGGCGCACAACAGATACGCAGTATTTT

v_call: TRBV29-1
j_call: TRBJ1-5
clone_size: .
d_call: .
cdr3_aa: CSVVTGLEQPQHF
cdr3_nt: TGCAGCGTTGTGACAGGCTTGGAGCAGCCCCAGCATTTT

v_call: TRBV11-3
j_call: TRBJ2-7
clone_size: .
d_call: .
cdr3_aa: CASSLSPNYEQYF
cdr3_nt: TGTGCCAGCAGCTTATCCCCTAACTACGAGCAGTACTTC

v_call: TRBV5-1
j_call: TRBJ2-7
clone_size: once
d_call: .
cdr3_aa: CASAPLGSYEQYF
cdr3_nt: TGCGCCAGCGCCCCTCTCGGGTCCTACGAGCAGTACTTC

v_call: TRBV7-9
j_call: TRBJ1-1
clone_size: .
d_call: .
cdr3_aa: CASSLSGTEAFF
cdr3_nt: TGTGCCAGCAGCTTGAGTGGCACTGAAGCTTTCTTT

v_call: TRBV7-9
j_call: TRBJ1-2
clone_size: .
d_call: .
cdr3_aa: CASSLAITGLASTF
cdr3_nt: TGTGCCAGCAGCTTAGCCATAACAGGGCTCGCAAGCACCTTC

v_call: TRBV6-6
j_call: TRBJ2-7
clone_size: .
d_call: .
cdr3_aa: CASSTRDSIYEQYF
cdr3_nt: TGTGCCAGCAGTACACGGGACTCCATCTACGAGCAGTACTTC

v_call: TRBV27
j_call: TRBJ1-6
clone_size: .
d_call: .
cdr3_aa: CASSFSQSYNSPLHF
cdr3_nt: TGTGCCAGCAGTTTCAGTCAGTCCTATAATTCACCCCTCCACTTT

v_call: TRBV6-5
j_call: TRBJ2-7
clone_size: .
d_call: TRBD1
cdr3_aa: CASSGQGDGEQYF
cdr3_nt: TGTGCCAGCAGCGGACAGGGCGATGGCGAGCAGTACTTC

v_call: TRBV7-8
j_call: TRBJ2-7
clone_size: .
d_call: TRBD1
cdr3_aa: CASSFHRGPNYEQYF
cdr3_nt: TGTGCCAGCAGCTTCCATAGGGGGCCGAACTACGAGCAGTACTTC

v_call: TRBV20-1
j_call: TRBJ2-7
clone_size: .
d_call: TRBD1
cdr3_aa: CSAETGHEQYF
cdr3_nt: TGCAGTGCTGAGACAGGGCACGAGCAGTACTTC

v_call: TRBV15
j_call: TRBJ1-5
clone_size: .
d_call: .
cdr3_aa: CATSRGGNQPQHF
cdr3_nt: TGTGCCACCAGCAGAGGCGGCAATCAGCCCCAGCATTTT

v_call: TRBV7-9
j_call: TRBJ2-7
clone_size: .
d_call: .
cdr3_aa: CASSVSGAQYF
cdr3_nt: TGTGCCAGCAGCGTATCAGGCGCGCAGTACTTC

v_call: TRBV5-1
j_call: TRBJ2-2
clone_size: .
d_call: TRBD1
cdr3_aa: CASSFSGQGHTGELFF
cdr3_nt: TGCGCCAGCAGCTTCTCGGGACAGGGGCACACCGGGGAGCTGTTTTTT

v_call: TRBV7-3
j_call: TRBJ2-2
clone_size: .
d_call: TRBD2
cdr3_aa: CASSMIAGTGGTGELFF
cdr3_nt: TGTGCCAGCAGCATGATAGCGGGCACAGGAGGGACCGGGGAGCTGTTTTTT

v_call: TRBV28
j_call: TRBJ2-5
clone_size: once
d_call: .
cdr3_aa: CASSLSQAQETQYF
cdr3_nt: TGTGCCAGCAGTTTATCGCAGGCGCAAGAGACCCAGTACTTC

v_call: TRBV6-9
j_call: TRBJ2-5
clone_size: .
d_call: .
cdr3_aa: CASSYPSRKETQYF
cdr3_nt: TGTGCCAGCAGTTATCCCTCTAGAAAGGAGACCCAGTACTTC

v_call: TRBV5-1
j_call: TRBJ2-2
clone_size: .
d_call: .
cdr3_aa: CASSLVEVTGELFF
cdr3_nt: TGCGCCAGCAGCTTGGTCGAGGTAACCGGGGAGCTGTTTTTT

v_call: TRBV5-1
j_call: TRBJ1-2
clone_size: .
d_call: TRBD1
cdr3_aa: CASSLEGAIGGYTF
cdr3_nt: TGCGCCAGCAGCTTGGAGGGGGCAATCGGTGGCTACACCTTC

v_call: TRBV15
j_call: TRBJ2-3
clone_size: .
d_call: .
cdr3_aa: CATSRGPRPTDTQYF
cdr3_nt: TGTGCCACCAGCAGAGGGCCTAGACCCACAGATACGCAGTATTTT

v_call: TRBV5-1
j_call: TRBJ2-5
clone_size: .
d_call: .
cdr3_aa: CASSQVGVQETQYF
cdr3_nt: TGCGCCAGCAGCCAGGTAGGGGTCCAAGAGACCCAGTACTTC

v_call: TRBV19
j_call: TRBJ1-2
clone_size: once
d_call: TRBD1
cdr3_aa: CASSGTGAHGYTF
cdr3_nt: TGTGCCAGTAGTGGGACAGGGGCTCATGGCTACACCTTC

v_call: TRBV5-4
j_call: TRBJ2-2
clone_size: few
d_call: TRBD1
cdr3_aa: CASRRDSSTGELFF
cdr3_nt: TGTGCCAGCAGAAGGGACAGTAGCACCGGGGAGCTGTTTTTT

v_call: TRBV29-1
j_call: TRBJ1-1
clone_size: .
d_call: .
cdr3_aa: CSASRGITNTEAFF
cdr3_nt: TGCAGCGCGAGCAGGGGTATAACGAACACTGAAGCTTTCTTT

v_call: TRBV28
j_call: TRBJ1-6
clone_size: .
d_call: TRBD1
cdr3_aa: CASSPAGGQGDDLHF
cdr3_nt: TGTGCCAGCAGCCCTGCTGGGGGGCAGGGGGACGACCTCCACTTT

v_call: TRBV30
j_call: TRBJ1-2
clone_size: few
d_call: .
cdr3_aa: CAWGPGVGYTF
cdr3_nt: TGTGCCTGGGGTCCCGGAGTCGGCTACACCTTC

v_call: TRBV6-5
j_call: TRBJ1-2
clone_size: once
d_call: TRBD1
cdr3_aa: CASSYSRQGHYGYTF
cdr3_nt: TGTGCCAGCAGTTACTCGAGACAGGGACACTATGGCTACACCTTC

v_call: TRBV19
j_call: TRBJ2-7
clone_size: .
d_call: TRBD1
cdr3_aa: CASSITGVPTYEQYF
cdr3_nt: TGTGCCAGTAGTATCACAGGGGTCCCAACCTACGAGCAGTACTTC

v_call: TRBV5-1
j_call: TRBJ2-3
clone_size: .
d_call: TRBD2
cdr3_aa: CASSQSGGAADTQYF
cdr3_nt: TGCGCCAGCAGCCAGAGCGGGGGGGCGGCGGATACGCAGTATTTT

v_call: TRBV28
j_call: TRBJ2-7
clone_size: .
d_call: TRBD2
cdr3_aa: CASSLMGDSGRREQYF
cdr3_nt: TGTGCCAGCAGTTTAATGGGGGATAGCGGGAGACGCGAGCAGTACTTC

v_call: TRBV7-3
j_call: TRBJ2-2
clone_size: .
d_call: TRBD2
cdr3_aa: CASSSSGGTYTGELFF
cdr3_nt: TGTGCCAGCAGCTCAAGCGGGGGTACCTACACCGGGGAGCTGTTTTTT

v_call: TRBV29-1
j_call: TRBJ2-1
clone_size: .
d_call: .
cdr3_aa: CSVDPHHSSYNEQFF
cdr3_nt: TGCAGCGTTGACCCCCATCACAGCTCCTACAATGAGCAGTTCTTC

v_call: TRBV6-5
j_call: TRBJ2-3
clone_size: .
d_call: TRBD1
cdr3_aa: CASSTYRGDPDTQYF
cdr3_nt: TGTGCCAGCAGTACCTACAGGGGGGACCCAGATACGCAGTATTTT

v_call: TRBV29-1
j_call: TRBJ2-1
clone_size: .
d_call: .
cdr3_aa: CSVEALARYEQFF
cdr3_nt: TGCAGCGTTGAGGCACTGGCTAGGTATGAGCAGTTCTTC

v_call: TRBV11-3
j_call: TRBJ2-1
clone_size: .
d_call: TRBD2
cdr3_aa: CASRYGTSSEQFF
cdr3_nt: TGTGCCAGCAGGTATGGGACTAGCAGTGAGCAGTTCTTC

v_call: TRBV4-3
j_call: TRBJ2-1
clone_size: few
d_call: .
cdr3_aa: CASSLDFNEQFF
cdr3_nt: TGCGCCAGCAGCCTGGACTTCAATGAGCAGTTCTTC